The 27 T cell receptor beta chains listed next were all sequenced from one sample in a study of blood T cell repertoires in COVID-19. The method was immunoSEQ multiplex PCR; TCRdb's version includes in-frame clones alone and lacks a portion of them. The table lists around 91,000 clones, 85% of them singletons. Sequenced input: peripheral blood. The receptors come from an elderly man with acute or convalescent COVID-19.

The genes are TRBV28 and TRBJ2-7, with unresolved D. Germline V gene lookup returns CDR1 MDHEN and CDR2 SYDVKM. Trimming cost V 3 bases and J 3 bases, with 6 bases left between them. The CDR3 loop spans 12 amino acids. The CDR3 protein is CASSFYGYEQYF. Here the CDR3 DNA reads TGTGCCAGCAGTTTCTACGGCTACGAGCAGTACTTC.

V and J are TRBV7-9 and TRBJ2-3, with 7 bases fitting TRBD1. Germline V gene lookup returns CDR1 SEHNR and CDR2 FQNEAQ (reference sequence). This CDR3 region has 15 residues. V was clipped by 3 bases and J by 0 bases; unmatched bases: 3. CDR3 sequence reads: CASSLQGESTDTQYF. CDR3 DNA sequence: TGTGCCAGCAGCTTGCAGGGGGAGAGCACAGATACGCAGTATTTT.

The chain links TRBV19 to TRBJ1-5; TRBD1 is a possible D gene (5 bases). Germline-derived CDR1 and CDR2 are LNHDA and SQIVND (reference sequence). The CDR3 runs to 14 residues. Trimming left V 5 bases short and J 5 bases short, with 13 bases between. The CDR3 DNA is TGTGCCAGTAGTTCCCCCTTGGGGCATCAGCCCCAGCATTTT. The encoded protein is CASSSPLGHQPQHF.

The rearrangement links TRBV18 to TRBJ1-6; unclear D gene. The CDR3 runs to 15 residues. The germline gives CDR1 KGHSH, CDR2 LQKENI. The V gene lost 1 base and the J gene lost 7 bases, with 11 bases spanning the gap. CDR3 DNA sequence: TGTGCCAGCTCACCACTGTCACAGAAGAATTCACCCCTCCACTTT. Translation: CASSPLSQKNSPLHF.

The CDR3 sequence is CASSLTRSRAVETQYF. CDR3 DNA sequence: TGTGCCAGCAGCTTAACTAGATCTCGAGCGGTGGAGACCCAGTACTTC. The rearrangement links TRBV5-6 to TRBJ2-5; TRBD2 is a possible D gene (5 bases). Trimming stripped 2 bases from V and 5 bases from J, with 19 bases between. From germline, CDR1 is SGHDT and CDR2 YYEEEE. This CDR3 is 16 amino acids long.

The chain uses TRBV30 and TRBJ2-2, with a tentative D call TRBD2 (6 bases). This CDR3 is 15 amino acids long. Germline CDR1 is GTSNPN and CDR2 is SVGIG (reference sequence). Trimming cost V 8 bases and J 3 bases, with 19 bases left between them. CDR3 region: CAARLVDQDTGELFF. Written as DNA, the CDR3 is TGTGCCGCAAGACTAGTGGATCAGGACACCGGGGAGCTGTTTTTT.

V is TRBV6-2 or TRBV6-3 and J is TRBJ1-2, with 7 bases matching TRBD1. The V segment lost 7 bases and the J segment 13 bases; nucleotides outside the gene matches: 18. The length of the CDR3 is 14 residues. The germline gives CDR1 MNHEY, CDR2 SVGEGT. CDR3 sequence reads: CASTPDRVGLWRTF. The CDR3 DNA reads as TGTGCCAGCACCCCCGACAGGGTCGGTCTGTGGCGCACCTTC.

The chain uses TRBV5-6 and TRBJ2-2, with 7 positions matching TRBD1. CDR1 is SGHDT and CDR2 is YYEEEE in the germline V gene. This CDR3 has 14 amino acids. V shed 4 bases, J shed 7 bases, and the junction held 7 bases outside the gene matches. CDR3 loop: CASSGRQGFGELFF. Written as DNA, the CDR3 is TGTGCCAGCAGCGGACGACAGGGCTTCGGGGAGCTGTTTTTT. The full variable domain, completed using reference TRBV5-6 and TRBJ2-2, is DAGVTQSPTHLIKTRGQQVTLRCSPKSGHDTVSWYQQALGQGPQFIFQYYEEEERQRGNFPDRFSGHQFPNYSSELNVNALLLGDSALYLCASSGRQGFGELFFGEGSRLTVL.

By share, this clone counts as medium-sized. The rearrangement joins TRBV6-4 to TRBJ2-6; the D gene is possibly TRBD1 (6 bases). Deletions cut 6 bases from V and 2 bases from J, with 8 bases between. Germline assignment: CDR1 MRHNA and CDR2 SNTAGT. The CDR3 spans 14 residues. CDR3: CASRGDTGANVLTF. The CDR3 nucleotides read TGTGCCAGCAGGGGGGACACTGGGGCCAACGTCCTGACTTTC.

J is TRBJ2-5 and V is TRBV27; TRBD2 might be the D (6 bases). Trimming removed 0 bases at V and 0 bases at J, with 8 bases between. CDR1 and CDR2 (germline): MNHEY, SMNVEV (reference sequence). The CDR3 is 15 amino acids. Here the CDR3 DNA reads TGTGCCAGCAGTTTATCGTGGACTAACCAAGAGACCCAGTACTTC. Amino acid sequence: CASSLSWTNQETQYF.

This sequence joins TRBV12-3 or TRBV12-4 and TRBJ2-7; 7 nucleotides match TRBD2. The CDR3 extends over 13 amino acids. Losses at the gene ends were 7 bases for V and 3 bases for J; bases not matched to a gene: 6. The CDR3 spells CASTLRGVYEQYF. The CDR3 coding sequence is TGTGCCAGCACCCTTCGGGGGGTCTACGAGCAGTACTTC.

The chain employs TRBV24-1 and TRBJ1-1, with a tentative D call TRBD1 (5 bases). V was shortened by 3 bases and J by 4 bases, with 8 bases between the two germline ends. The length of the CDR3 is 13 residues. Germline V gene sequence: CDR1 KGHDR, CDR2 SFDVKD. CDR3 nucleotide sequence: TGTGCCACCAGTGATCTAAGGGGCACTGAAGCTTTCTTT. This gives the protein CATSDLRGTEAFF.

The chain uses TRBV10-1 and TRBJ2-1, with a possible D match to TRBD2 (7 bases). Germline V gene sequence: CDR1 WNHNN, CDR2 SYGVQD (reference sequence). The CDR3 is made up of 14 amino acids. Trimming removed 4 bases from V and 6 bases from J, with 13 bases in between. The CDR3 DNA reads as TGCGCCAGCAGTGTGGGGGGGGCGTCCAATGAGCAGTTCTTC. This codes for CASSVGGASNEQFF.

This clone was detected only once. This chain uses TRBV7-9 with TRBJ2-1; TRBD2 agrees at 16 bases. Germline trimming cut 0 bases from V and 9 bases from J; bases unmatched to any gene: 2. There are 16 residues in the CDR3. Germline V gene data show CDR1 as SEHNR and CDR2 as FQNEAQ (reference sequence). The CDR3 bases are TGTGCCAGCAGCTTAGCCGGGACTAGCGGGAGGGTTGAGCAGTTCTTC. It specifies CASSLAGTSGRVEQFF.

The chain employs TRBV5-1 and TRBJ2-3; a possible D gene is TRBD2 (6 bases). Looked up from germline, CDR1 is SGHRS and CDR2 is YFSETQ. Deletions cut 2 bases from V and 3 bases from J, with 16 bases between. CDR3 size: 16 residues. CDR3 sequence: CASSLGTGKGTDTQYF. In DNA form, the CDR3 reads TGCGCCAGCAGCTTAGGGACTGGGAAGGGGACAGATACGCAGTATTTT.

This clone was seen once. One end of the junction does not line up with germline, which may come from a read error. V usage is TRBV11-2 and J usage is TRBJ1-1; possible D gene TRBD1, 6 bases. This CDR3 spans 12 amino acids. Germline V lookup: CDR1 SGHAT, CDR2 FQNNGV. The DNA of the CDR3 is TGTGCCAGCAGCTTGGGTACAAGTAGGGGGACCTTT. Amino acids: CASSLGTSRGTF.

This clone was recorded only once. The V and J genes are TRBV5-4 and TRBJ2-3; 7 nucleotides align to TRBD1. CDR1 SGHNT and CDR2 YYREEE come from the germline V gene (reference sequence). The CDR3 sequence is 16 residues long. After removal of 0 bases from V and 2 bases from J, the junction contained 6 bases not matched to a gene. The DNA for the CDR3 is TGTGCCAGCAGCTTGGGACAGGGTAGTTTCACAGATACGCAGTATTTT. Amino acids: CASSLGQGSFTDTQYF.

The genes are TRBV7-3 and TRBJ2-1, with D unclear. The CDR3 is made up of 13 amino acids. The V and J ends lost 3 bases and 2 bases respectively, with 5 bases between them. Germline assignment: CDR1 SGHTA and CDR2 FQGTGA. The CDR3 DNA reads as TGTGCCAGCAGCTTTAACACCTACAATGAGCAGTTCTTC. This codes for CASSFNTYNEQFF.

V usage is TRBV21-1 and J usage is TRBJ2-7; TRBD2 is the table's D call, not checked against the DNA. TRBV21-1 is a pseudogene locus. The CDR3 contains 16 residues. CDR3 bases: TGTGCCAGCAGTCCCGAGGGGCGGGAGGGCCCCTACGAGCAGTACTTC. It is translated as CASSPEGREGPYEQYF.

The chain has TRBV19 and TRBJ1-5, with D tentatively TRBD1 (6 bases). From germline, CDR1 is LNHDA and CDR2 SQIVND (reference sequence). With 1 base removed from V and 7 bases from J, the gap between germline ends came to 14 bases. The CDR3 loop spans 15 amino acids. In DNA form, the CDR3 reads TGTGCCAGTAGTATAGGTGGTACAGGGAGACAGCCCCAGCATTTT. Its translation: CASSIGGTGRQPQHF.

This clone was seen only once. The chain employs TRBV7-8 and TRBJ1-2, with D possibly TRBD1 on 6 matching bases. The V end lost 3 bases, the J end lost 4 bases, and 12 bases lay between the germline ends. In germline, CDR1 is SGHVS, CDR2 FQNEAQ. The CDR3 totals 14 residues. CDR3 DNA sequence: TGTGCCAGCAGCTTTCGCGGGGGCGGCTATGGCTACACCTTC. Protein: CASSFRGGGYGYTF.

J is TRBJ1-2 and V is TRBV7-8; D gene unclear. The germline V gene encodes CDR1 SGHVS and CDR2 FQNEAQ. The CDR3 totals 13 residues. V was clipped by 7 bases and J by 7 bases, with 16 bases between them. The CDR3 loop is CASTIDGSGGYTF. DNA of the CDR3: TGTGCCAGCACCATTGACGGAAGCGGTGGCTACACCTTC.

V is TRBV14 and J is TRBJ1-2; weak D call: TRBD1 (6 bases). V lost 4 bases, J lost 1 base, and 16 bases lay in between. The CDR3 is 16 amino acids. The germline V gene has CDR1 SGHDN and CDR2 FVKESK. Here the CDR3 DNA reads TGTGCCAGCAGCCGAACCGGCAGGGGTTATAACTATGGCTACACCTTC. Translation: CASSRTGRGYNYGYTF.

The chain uses TRBV6-1 and TRBJ2-1, with 10 bases identical to TRBD2. Germline trimming cut 3 bases from V and 7 bases from J; bases unmatched to any gene: 6. Germline V gene lookup returns CDR1 MNHNS and CDR2 SASEGT. The CDR3 is 15 amino acids. CDR3 nucleotide sequence: TGTGCCAGCAGTGATAGACTAGCGGGTAGGAATGAGCAGTTCTTC. Its translation: CASSDRLAGRNEQFF.

The chain has TRBV5-1 and TRBJ2-7; the D gene is possibly TRBD1 (6 bases). Trimming shortened V by 3 bases and J by 7 bases, and 11 bases separated the two germline ends. CDR3 size: 12 residues. The germline CDR1 and CDR2 sequences are SGHRS and YFSETQ. The CDR3 DNA follows: TGCGCCAGCAGCTCCCAGGGGCAGGAGCAGTACTTC. It codes for CASSSQGQEQYF. The whole variable domain, remainder taken from reference TRBV5-1 and TRBJ2-7, is KAGVTQTPRYLIKTRGQQVTLSCSPISGHRSVSWYQQTPGQGLQFLFEYFSETQRNKGNFPGRFSGRQFSNSRSEMNVSTLELGDSALYLCASSSQGQEQYFGPGTRLTVT.

There are a few counts of this clone. The chain joins TRBV29-1 to TRBJ1-3, with TRBD1 as a possible D gene (6 bases). CDR3 length: 12 amino acids. V was clipped by 7 bases and J by 11 bases, with 18 bases between them. CDR1 and CDR2 from the germline V gene are SQVTM and ANQGSEA. Here the CDR3 reads CSARGAKHAIYF. CDR3 sequence (DNA): TGCAGCGCCCGGGGGGCCAAACATGCCATATATTTT.

This CDR3 is CASSQSRDSFSYEQYF. CDR3 bases: TGTGCCAGCAGCCAGTCCCGCGACTCGTTCTCCTACGAGCAGTACTTC. The chain carries TRBV4-2 and TRBJ2-7, with D uncertain. The germline gives CDR1 LGHNA, CDR2 YNFKEQ. The CDR3 spans 16 residues. Trimming took off 3 bases at V and 0 bases at J, with 15 bases between the two ends.